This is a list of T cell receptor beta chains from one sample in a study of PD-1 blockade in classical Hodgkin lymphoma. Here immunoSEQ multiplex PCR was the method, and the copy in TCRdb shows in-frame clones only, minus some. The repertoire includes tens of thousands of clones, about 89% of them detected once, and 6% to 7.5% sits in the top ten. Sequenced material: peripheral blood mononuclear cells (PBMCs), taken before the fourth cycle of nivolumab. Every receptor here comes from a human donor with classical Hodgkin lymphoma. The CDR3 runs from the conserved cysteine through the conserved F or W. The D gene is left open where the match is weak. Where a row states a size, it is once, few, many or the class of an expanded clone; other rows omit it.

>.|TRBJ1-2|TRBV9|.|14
TGTGCCAGCAGCGTAGACAGTGAGAGATATGGCTACACCTTC
CASSVDSERYGYTF
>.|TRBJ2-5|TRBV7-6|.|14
TGTGCCAGCAGCTCCCGGTCGCTCCAAGAGACCCAGTACTTC
CASSSRSLQETQYF
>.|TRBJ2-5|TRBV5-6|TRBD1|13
TGTGCCAGCAGCTCAGGGGGCGCGAAGACCCAGTACTTC
CASSSGGAKTQYF
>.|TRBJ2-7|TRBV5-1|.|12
TGCGCCAGCAGCTTGACAGACGGGGAGCAGTACTTC
CASSLTDGEQYF
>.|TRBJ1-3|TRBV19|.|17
TGTGCCAGTAGTATGAATCCCAGTCCGGAATCTGGAAACACCATATATTTT
CASSMNPSPESGNTIYF
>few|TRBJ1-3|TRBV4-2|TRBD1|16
TGTGCCAGCAGCCCAGGAACAGGGGGTTCTGGAAACACCATATATTTT
CASSPGTGGSGNTIYF
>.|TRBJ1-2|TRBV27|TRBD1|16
TGTGCCAGCAGTTTCTCCAGGACAGGGGAGTACTATGGCTACACCTTC
CASSFSRTGEYYGYTF
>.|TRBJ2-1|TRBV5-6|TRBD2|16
TGTGCCAGCAGCCAGATCGGGACTAGCGGGAGTGATGAGCAGTTCTTC
CASSQIGTSGSDEQFF
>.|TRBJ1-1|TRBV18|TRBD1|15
TGTGCCAGCTCACCGTGGGACAGTGGGAACACTGAAGCTTTCTTT
CASSPWDSGNTEAFF
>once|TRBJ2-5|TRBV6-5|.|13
TGTGCCAGCAGTTATTCGAGGGTAGAGACCCAGTACTTC
CASSYSRVETQYF
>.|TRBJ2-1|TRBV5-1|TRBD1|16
TGCGCCAGCAGCCCAGCGACCGGGACAGTTCACAATGAGCAGTTCTTC
CASSPATGTVHNEQFF
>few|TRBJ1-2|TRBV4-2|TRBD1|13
TGTGCCAGCAGCCAAGGGACAGGGATTGGCTACACCTTC
CASSQGTGIGYTF
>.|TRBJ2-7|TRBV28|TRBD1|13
TGTGCCAGCATCCGGACAGGGAAATACGAGCAGTACTTC
CASIRTGKYEQYF
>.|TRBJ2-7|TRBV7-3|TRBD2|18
TGTGCCAGCAGCTTACATGTACTAGCGCACTCGATAACCTACGAGCAGTACTTC
CASSLHVLAHSITYEQYF
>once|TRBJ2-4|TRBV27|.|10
TGTGCCAGCAGTTTAAACATTCAGTACTTC
CASSLNIQYF